This record covers a single T cell receptor beta chain. Assay: immunoSEQ multiplex PCR; the TCRdb copy retains only in-frame clones and omits some. This sample has roughly 2.6 million clones; more than 80% occur once, and the top ten carry 0.14%. After removal of 5 bases from V and 3 bases from J, the junction contained 6 bases not matched to a gene. CDR1 is SNHLY, CDR2 FYNNEI, per germline. The CDR3 is made up of 15 amino acids. This sample was included in a study of shared clonotypes between healthy human individuals. The clonotype comes from a man aged 18 to 30 in good health. This chain links TRBV2 with TRBJ2-3, with 9 bases fitting TRBD1. Sequences were obtained from naive CD4+ T cells sorted from blood. Described subset: CD45RA+ positively selected. The CDR3, as DNA: TGTGCCAGCAGTTTCGGCGGACAGGGGACAGATACGCAGTATTTT. Its protein product is CASSFGGQGTDTQYF.